The next 6 T cell receptor beta chains were all read from a single sample in a study of OX40 agonist ivuxolimab in advanced cancers. Sequenced by immunoSEQ multiplex PCR; TCRdb stores in-frame clones only, minus some. The sample holds approximately 30,000 clones, less than 90% seen once. Sequencing used CD4+ or CD8+ T cells sorted from blood, obtained in a trial of the OX40 agonist ivuxolimab. The receptors here all came from an adult with an advanced solid tumor such as melanoma, head and neck, liver or kidney cancer.

This sequence joins TRBV5-5 and TRBJ2-7, with a tentative D call TRBD2 (5 bases). The germline V gene has CDR1 SGHKS and CDR2 YYEKEE (reference sequence). With 9 bases removed from V and 3 bases from J, the gap between germline ends came to 16 bases. This CDR3 is built from 13 residues. The CDR3 DNA is TGTGCCACCGGGATTGGCACTTACTACGAGCAGTACTTC. This codes for CATGIGTYYEQYF.

This clone has only one observation. The gene calls are TRBV9 and TRBJ2-7; D gene uncertain. CDR3 size: 14 residues. Germline CDR1 is SGDLS and CDR2 is YYNGEE. The V and J ends lost 0 bases and 0 bases respectively, with 7 bases between them. CDR3 region: CASSVEASSYEQYF. The CDR3, as DNA: TGTGCCAGCAGCGTAGAAGCCTCCTCCTACGAGCAGTACTTC.

The chain combines TRBV27 with TRBJ1-2, with a possible D match to TRBD1 (5 bases). Germline V gene data show CDR1 as MNHEY and CDR2 as SMNVEV (reference sequence). The CDR3 spans 12 residues. V was clipped by 8 bases and J by 2 bases, with 9 bases between them. The CDR3 DNA is TGTGCCAGCTCCGCAGGGAACTATGGCTACACCTTC. It encodes CASSAGNYGYTF.

V usage is TRBV25-1 and J usage is TRBJ2-2, with TRBD1 identical over 9 bases. CDR1 and CDR2 from the germline V gene are MGHDK and SYGVNS. There are 16 residues in the CDR3. V lost 6 bases, J lost 3 bases, and 8 bases stayed unmatched. The CDR3 bases are TGTGCCAGCAGAGAACCGGGACAGGGATACACCGGGGAGCTGTTTTTT. This encodes CASREPGQGYTGELFF.

The rearrangement joins TRBV27 to TRBJ2-5, with D hard to call. Trimming took off 3 bases at V and 4 bases at J, with 9 bases between the two ends. Germline CDR1 is MNHEY and CDR2 is SMNVEV (reference sequence). CDR3 length: 13 amino acids. The CDR3 region is CASSFGLGETQYF. The CDR3 DNA is TGTGCCAGCAGTTTTGGTTTAGGAGAGACCCAGTACTTC.

This clone was seen only a few times. The V call is TRBV7-9, the J call TRBJ2-7; perhaps TRBD1 as D (5 bases). The V gene's germline CDR1 is SEHNR and CDR2 FQNEAQ (reference sequence). The length of the CDR3 is 11 residues. V gave up 5 bases and J gave up 4 bases, with 6 bases separating them. CDR3 DNA sequence: TGTGCCAGCAGCGGACATTACGAGCAGTACTTC. Protein: CASSGHYEQYF.